This T cell receptor beta chain was identified during a study of chemoradiotherapy in HPV16-positive cancers. Study-wide results and caveats: HPV-responsive T-cell expansion during chemoradiotherapy was linked to improved recurrence-free survival in HPV16-positive patients. Non-HPV-specific T cells did not expand in tumors during treatment, whereas candidate HPV-specific clones and E7-related motifs did.

This clone was seen only a few times. What it binds is not known. Using immunoSEQ multiplex PCR, the repertoire was profiled, and TCRdb retains in-frame clones only, with some absent. This sample has just under 40,000 clones, with roughly 77% found just once. Germline CDR1 and CDR2: MNHEY and SMNVEV (reference sequence). CDR3 size: 17 residues. The trim removed 5 bases at V and 2 bases at J, leaving 13 bases unmatched. The chain recombines TRBV27 with TRBJ2-7; 9 bases map to TRBD1. This receptor was obtained from a human donor with HPV-associated anogenital cancer. The specimen was blood, collected from a patient who underwent chemoradiotherapy. The CDR3 region has the DNA TGTGCCAGCAGTCTACTAACCGGGACAGGGCTTACCTACGAGCAGTACTTC. This translates into CASSLLTGTGLTYEQYF.